This is a list of T cell receptor beta chains from one sample in a study of blood T cell repertoires in COVID-19. The repertoire was sequenced with immunoSEQ multiplex PCR; TCRdb's copy has only in-frame clones and lacks some. This sample has hundreds of thousands of clones, with more than 75% found just once. The specimen sequenced was PBMCs or T cells enriched from blood (not recorded which). All receptors come from an older woman in a cohort exposed to, infected with or recovered from COVID-19 (not recorded which). Both conserved end residues are part of each CDR3. A D gene is named only where the DNA matches it firmly. Clone size is given for some rows only: seen once, a few or many times, or a class if the clone is expanded.

D: NA; J: TRBJ2-7; size: NA; V: TRBV7-9; DNA: TGTGCCAGCAGCTTACGAGGGGCAGGGGAACAGTACTTC; CDR3: CASSLRGAGEQYF
D: NA; J: TRBJ2-7; size: NA; V: TRBV9; DNA: TGTGCCAGCAGCGTAGATTTGGGGCGCAACTCCGAGCAGTACTTC; CDR3: CASSVDLGRNSEQYF
D: NA; J: TRBJ2-4; size: NA; V: TRBV7-8; DNA: TGTGCCAGCAGCTTTAGATCCTTAAACTCCAAAAACATTCAGTACTTC; CDR3: CASSFRSLNSKNIQYF
D: TRBD2; J: TRBJ2-3; size: NA; V: TRBV7-9; DNA: TGTGCCAGCAGCCCAAGACTAGCGGGTCGCCGCACAGATACGCAGTATTTT; CDR3: CASSPRLAGRRTDTQYF
D: NA; J: TRBJ1-6; size: NA; V: TRBV27; DNA: TGTGCCAGCAGTTTCGGGAACAGAAATTCACCCCTCCACTTT; CDR3: CASSFGNRNSPLHF
D: NA; J: TRBJ2-1; size: NA; V: TRBV7-2; DNA: TGTGCCAGCAGCTTAGGTCAGGGTTGGGATGAGCAGTTCTTC; CDR3: CASSLGQGWDEQFF
D: NA; J: TRBJ2-1; size: NA; V: TRBV7-9; DNA: TGTGCCAGCAGCTACCGACTGATCTACAATGAGCAGTTCTTC; CDR3: CASSYRLIYNEQFF
D: NA; J: TRBJ2-5; size: NA; V: TRBV18; DNA: TGTGCCAGCTCCGCGAACCTACAAGAGACCCAGTACTTC; CDR3: CASSANLQETQYF
D: NA; J: TRBJ2-7; size: NA; V: TRBV10-1; DNA: TGCGCCAGCAGGATAATAGTACGTGACTACGAGCAGTACTTC; CDR3: CASRIIVRDYEQYF
D: TRBD1; J: TRBJ2-7; size: NA; V: TRBV18; DNA: TGTGCCAGCTCCCGAGGGACAGAGTCCTACGAGCAGTACTTC; CDR3: CASSRGTESYEQYF
D: TRBD2; J: TRBJ2-7; size: NA; V: TRBV27; DNA: TGTGCCAGCAGTCCCTTAGCGGGAGGGCCGGTTTACGAGCAGTACTTC; CDR3: CASSPLAGGPVYEQYF
D: NA; J: TRBJ1-5; size: NA; V: TRBV19; DNA: TGTGCCAGTAGTAGAGACGGGGGGCAGCCCCAGCATTTT; CDR3: CASSRDGGQPQHF
D: NA; J: TRBJ1-5; size: NA; V: TRBV28; DNA: TGTGCCAGCAGCCCCGCGGACAGTTCTAATCAGCCCCAGCATTTT; CDR3: CASSPADSSNQPQHF
D: NA; J: TRBJ1-1; size: NA; V: TRBV27; DNA: TGTGCCAGCAGTTTACTCCCAGGGATTGCTGAAGCTTTCTTT; CDR3: CASSLLPGIAEAFF
D: TRBD2; J: TRBJ2-5; size: NA; V: TRBV2; DNA: TGTGCCAGCAGTCAACTAAGTAGCGGGAGGGCCCAGTACTTC; CDR3: CASSQLSSGRAQYF
D: TRBD1; J: TRBJ1-6; size: once; V: TRBV5-1; DNA: TGCGCCAGCAGCGAGACAGGGACCTATAATTCACCCCTCCACTTT; CDR3: CASSETGTYNSPLHF
D: TRBD2; J: TRBJ2-7; size: NA; V: TRBV7-2; DNA: TGTGCCAGCAGCTTAGGGACTAGTCCAACCTACGAGCAGTACTTC; CDR3: CASSLGTSPTYEQYF
D: NA; J: TRBJ2-7; size: NA; V: TRBV5-5; DNA: TGTGCCAGCAGTCCGGGACAAACCTACGAGCAGTACTTC; CDR3: CASSPGQTYEQYF
D: TRBD1; J: TRBJ2-7; size: NA; V: TRBV28; DNA: TGTGCCAGCTGGGCACAGGGGGCCGGGTACGAGCAGTACTTC; CDR3: CASWAQGAGYEQYF
D: NA; J: TRBJ2-2; size: NA; V: TRBV15; DNA: TGTGCCACCAGCAGAGAGCAGGGTGGATCCGGGGAGCTGTTTTTT; CDR3: CATSREQGGSGELFF
D: NA; J: TRBJ2-7; size: NA; V: TRBV5-1; DNA: TGCGCCAGCAGAAGTGGGACATACTCCTACGAGCAGTACTTC; CDR3: CASRSGTYSYEQYF
D: NA; J: TRBJ2-3; size: few; V: TRBV4-1; DNA: TGCGCCAGCAGCCAAGTGGGGTGGGAGGACACAGATACGCAGTATTTT; CDR3: CASSQVGWEDTDTQYF
D: NA; J: TRBJ2-2; size: NA; V: TRBV27; DNA: TGTGCCAGCAGTCCCCCGGGACAAGACACCGGGGAGCTGTTTTTT; CDR3: CASSPPGQDTGELFF
D: TRBD1; J: TRBJ1-3; size: NA; V: TRBV10-2; DNA: TGCGCCAGCACGGTGGGCCTCGGGACAGGTCGCAACACCATATATTTT; CDR3: CASTVGLGTGRNTIYF
D: TRBD1; J: TRBJ2-7; size: NA; V: TRBV4-1; DNA: TGCGCCAGCAGCCAAGGTAAACAGGGGGACTACGAGCAGTACTTC; CDR3: CASSQGKQGDYEQYF
D: TRBD2; J: TRBJ2-7; size: once; V: TRBV3-1/TRBV3-2; DNA: TGTGCCAGCAGCCAGGGGGGCGGGAGGGGCGAGCAGTACTTC; CDR3: CASSQGGGRGEQYF
D: TRBD1; J: TRBJ1-1; size: few; V: TRBV2; DNA: TGTGCCAGCACCCCACAGGGGGCAGGGGAAGCTTTCTTT; CDR3: CASTPQGAGEAFF
D: TRBD1; J: TRBJ1-6; size: NA; V: TRBV6-5; DNA: TGTGCCAGCAGTTTGCGGGACAGGGGATCTGGATCACCCCTCCACTTT; CDR3: CASSLRDRGSGSPLHF
D: TRBD1; J: TRBJ2-3; size: once; V: TRBV6-5; DNA: TGTGCCAGCAGTTACCCAGGGGGCTCAGATACGCAGTATTTT; CDR3: CASSYPGGSDTQYF
D: TRBD1; J: TRBJ2-5; size: NA; V: TRBV6-2/TRBV6-3; DNA: TGTGCCAGCAGCACCTTTCCGGGACAGGGGGCGGGCGAGACCCAGTACTTC; CDR3: CASSTFPGQGAGETQYF
D: NA; J: TRBJ1-1; size: many; V: TRBV6-5; DNA: TGTGCCAGCAGAGTGGGGCGGGGGACTGAAGCTTTCTTT; CDR3: CASRVGRGTEAFF
D: TRBD1; J: TRBJ2-7; size: NA; V: TRBV30; DNA: TGTGCCTGGCGGACAGGGCCCGAGCAGTACTTC; CDR3: CAWRTGPEQYF
D: NA; J: TRBJ2-1; size: NA; V: TRBV5-4; DNA: TGTGCCAGCAGCTTGGTTCAGGCTAATGAGCAGTTCTTC; CDR3: CASSLVQANEQFF
D: NA; J: TRBJ2-3; size: NA; V: TRBV6-4; DNA: TGTGCCAGCAGTGACGTAGGGGCAAACACAGATACGCAGTATTTT; CDR3: CASSDVGANTDTQYF
D: NA; J: TRBJ2-5; size: NA; V: TRBV7-2; DNA: TGTGCCAGCAGCTTAGGCCGGCGGGAGACCCAGTACTTC; CDR3: CASSLGRRETQYF
D: NA; J: TRBJ2-7; size: NA; V: TRBV5-1; DNA: TGCGCCAGCAGCTTGGATCTCGGGGGGCGCCCCTACGAGCAGTACTTC; CDR3: CASSLDLGGRPYEQYF
D: NA; J: TRBJ2-7; size: NA; V: TRBV12-3/TRBV12-4; DNA: TGTGCCAGCAGTTTTCGAACAGGTTACGAGCAGTACTTC; CDR3: CASSFRTGYEQYF
D: NA; J: TRBJ1-5; size: NA; V: TRBV10-3; DNA: TGTGCCATCAGTGAGTCCAGTAGGGAAGGGGCTAGAGGCCAGCCCCAGCATTTT; CDR3: CAISESSREGARGQPQHF
D: TRBD1; J: TRBJ2-7; size: NA; V: TRBV19; DNA: TGTGCCAGTAGTTGGGACAGGGGACCCTACGAGCAGTACTTC; CDR3: CASSWDRGPYEQYF
D: TRBD1; J: TRBJ2-1; size: NA; V: TRBV24-1; DNA: TGTGCCACCAGTGTCGGGACAGGGGGCAAGGATGAGCAGTTCTTC; CDR3: CATSVGTGGKDEQFF
D: TRBD1; J: TRBJ2-7; size: NA; V: TRBV3-1/TRBV3-2; DNA: TGTGCCAGCAACCGGGACAGGGAACATAGCTCCTACGAGCAGTACTTC; CDR3: CASNRDREHSSYEQYF
D: TRBD1; J: TRBJ2-3; size: NA; V: TRBV29-1; DNA: TGCAGCGTTTGGACAGGTCCCTTAACGCAGTATTTT; CDR3: CSVWTGPLTQYF
D: NA; J: TRBJ1-1; size: NA; V: TRBV6-5; DNA: TGTGCCAGCAGTTCCCGGACTGGCGAAGCTTTCTTT; CDR3: CASSSRTGEAFF
D: TRBD1; J: TRBJ1-1; size: once; V: TRBV5-1; DNA: TGCGCCAGCAGCTTGCCGAAGACAGGGGGCGGTAGCACTGAAGCTTTCTTT; CDR3: CASSLPKTGGGSTEAFF
D: TRBD2; J: TRBJ2-2; size: NA; V: TRBV6-2/TRBV6-3; DNA: TGTGCCAGCACCCCGGGACTAGCATCGATCGCCGGGGAGCTGTTTTTT; CDR3: CASTPGLASIAGELFF
D: NA; J: TRBJ1-4; size: few; V: TRBV2; DNA: TGTGCCAGCAGTGGGGCATTTGAGGGAAAACTGTTTTTT; CDR3: CASSGAFEGKLFF
D: TRBD2; J: TRBJ2-7; size: NA; V: TRBV18; DNA: TGTGCCAGCTCACCGACTAGCGGGAGTTACGAGCAGTACTTC; CDR3: CASSPTSGSYEQYF
D: TRBD2; J: TRBJ2-7; size: NA; V: TRBV14; DNA: TGTGCCAGCAGCCGGACCCTTAGCGGGGCGGGCTACGAGCAGTACTTC; CDR3: CASSRTLSGAGYEQYF
D: NA; J: TRBJ1-5; size: NA; V: TRBV19; DNA: TGTGCCAGTAACCAGGGTGGCAATCAGCCCCAGCATTTT; CDR3: CASNQGGNQPQHF
D: NA; J: TRBJ1-5; size: NA; V: TRBV3-1/TRBV3-2; DNA: TGTGCCGGACCAGAAGGGAGGCCGACGCCCCAGCATTTT; CDR3: CAGPEGRPTPQHF
D: NA; J: TRBJ2-2; size: NA; V: TRBV7-6; DNA: TGTGCCAGCAGCCTAACAGGGAGCCCGAACACCGGGGAGCTGTTTTTT; CDR3: CASSLTGSPNTGELFF
D: TRBD1; J: TRBJ2-1; size: NA; V: TRBV19; DNA: TGTGCCAGTAGGGACAGGCACCCACTTAACAATGAGCAGTTCTTC; CDR3: CASRDRHPLNNEQFF
D: NA; J: TRBJ2-1; size: NA; V: TRBV18; DNA: TGTGCCAGCTCACTTTCGAGCAGGAACAATGAGCAGTTCTTC; CDR3: CASSLSSRNNEQFF
D: NA; J: TRBJ1-5; size: NA; V: TRBV28; DNA: TGTGCCAGCAATATTCCATCCCTGGGGGGGGCATTGAATCAGCCCCAGCATTTT; CDR3: CASNIPSLGGALNQPQHF